The 27 T cell receptor beta chains below all came from one sample that was sequenced in a study of post-analysis software for immune sequencing data. Tagging with unique molecular identifiers was a feature of the TCR beta cDNA libraries. TCRdb called the PCR reads again in MiXCR, with one record for every CDR3 protein. The sample includes around 160,000 distinct CDR3 sequences, 30% to 45% of them seen just once. Material: blood, obtained after autologous hematopoietic stem cell transplantation. These receptors were obtained from a girl aged 10-17 years with multiple sclerosis.

The chain links TRBV11-3 to TRBJ2-7, with TRBD2 identical over 7 bases. There are 15 residues in the CDR3. Germline V CDR1 and CDR2: SGHNT, YENEEA. The V and J ends lost 5 bases and 0 bases, in that order; junction bases with no gene match: 7. The CDR3 loop reads CASSLTSASSYEQYF. The CDR3 DNA follows: TGTGCCAGCAGCCTTACTAGCGCGAGCTCCTACGAGCAGTACTTC.

The rearrangement joins TRBV11-2 to TRBJ1-1; D uncertain. The CDR3 covers 16 residues. The germline V and J ends were trimmed by 5 bases and 1 base, with 17 bases remaining between them. CDR1 is SGHAT, CDR2 FQNNGV, per germline. CDR3 residues: CASSLNGEGRNTEAFF. DNA of the CDR3: TGTGCCAGCAGCCTAAATGGGGAAGGTCGGAACACTGAAGCTTTCTTT.

This clonotype was counted a single time. A much larger clonotype is one base distant, so this may be a read error. V is TRBV5-5 and J is TRBJ1-5; D remains ambiguous. The CDR3 is 14 residues long. The germline gives CDR1 SGHKS, CDR2 YYEKEE (reference sequence). The CDR3 DNA sequence: TGTGCCAGCAGCCTAGGCGATAGCAATCGGCCCCAGCATTTT. Translation: CASSLGDSNRPQHF.

For this clonotype: The junction departs from the called germline gene at one end, perhaps through a read error. The chain carries TRBV7-7 and TRBJ2-1; 10 nucleotides align to TRBD2. The germline V gene encodes CDR1 SSHAT and CDR2 FNYEAQ (reference sequence). The CDR3 totals 17 residues. CDR3 sequence: CASTRLSSGSSYNEQFF. In nucleotides, the CDR3 is TGTGCTAGCACGAGACTTTCTAGCGGGAGTTCCTACAATGAGCAGTTCTTC. Full variable domain (missing parts from reference TRBV7-7 and TRBJ2-1): GAGVSQSPRYKVTKRGQDVTLRCDPISSHATLYWYQQALGQGPEFLTYFNYEAQPDKSGLPSDRFSAERPEGSISTLTIQRTEQRDSAMYRCASTRLSSGSSYNEQFFGPGTRLTVL.

The chain combines TRBV20-1 with TRBJ2-3; TRBD2 might be the D (7 bases). The CDR3 extends over 14 amino acids. The ends were cut back, 3 bases at V and 4 bases at J, with 14 bases in the middle. Germline CDR1 reads DFQATT; CDR2 reads SNEGSKA (reference sequence). The CDR3 loop reads CSARFGGGADTQYF. The CDR3 DNA reads TGCAGTGCTAGGTTCGGCGGGGGCGCAGATACGCAGTATTTT.

The chain uses TRBV20-1 and TRBJ2-1, with 10 positions matching TRBD2. CDR1 and CDR2 (germline): DFQATT, SNEGSKA (reference sequence). V was pared by 0 bases and J by 10 bases, with 12 bases of the junction left unmatched. The CDR3 totals 16 residues. The CDR3 nucleotides read TGCAGTGCTAGAGATGGGGGACTAGCGCTGATGTGGGAGCAGTTCTTC. Amino acids: CSARDGGLALMWEQFF.

The chain is built from TRBV7-9 and TRBJ2-1, with D perhaps assigned TRBD1 or TRBD2 (5 bases each). The ends were cut back, 5 bases at V and 1 base at J, with 15 bases in the middle. The CDR3 has 16 amino acids. Germline CDR1 and CDR2: SEHNR and FQNEAQ (reference sequence). The CDR3 region is CASSAGQGRSYNEQFF. CDR3 DNA: TGTGCCAGCAGCGCAGGTCAGGGACGGTCCTACAATGAGCAGTTCTTC.

The rearrangement uses TRBV10-3 and TRBJ1-2; D remains unclear. Between the trimmed V and J ends, which lost 2 bases and 6 bases, there was a span of 16 bases. The CDR3 has 15 residues. Germline lookup yields CDR1 ENHRY and CDR2 SYGVKD. The CDR3 sequence: CAISETEGPWDGYTF. Here the CDR3 DNA reads TGTGCCATCAGTGAGACGGAGGGCCCTTGGGATGGCTACACCTTC.

The genes are TRBV12-3 or TRBV12-4 and TRBJ2-3, with TRBD2 matching over 7 bases. The CDR3 has 16 amino acids. V was pared by 5 bases and J by 5 bases, with 13 bases of the junction left unmatched. CDR3 sequence (DNA): TGTGCCAGCAGTACGAACAAGGGCGGGGGAATAGATACGCAGTATTTT. It is translated as CASSTNKGGGIDTQYF.

This clonotype was detected a few times. The chain uses TRBV29-1 and TRBJ2-3; D perhaps matches TRBD1 (5 bases). The germline V gene encodes CDR1 SQVTM and CDR2 ANQGSEA. V lost 7 bases to trimming and J lost 2 bases, with 16 bases between them. This CDR3 comprises 14 residues. CDR3 in amino acids: CSEIGGRDTDTQYF. CDR3 in DNA: TGCAGCGAAATAGGCGGCAGGGACACAGATACGCAGTATTTT.

V and J are TRBV6-5 and TRBJ1-5; 9 positions match TRBD1. This CDR3 comprises 14 residues. The J segment lost 11 bases and the V segment lost 8 bases, leaving 13 bases of the junction unmatched. Germline CDR1 is MNHEY and CDR2 is SVGAGI. The CDR3 DNA is TGTGCCAGCGCTGCCGGGACAGGGAGATCGGCCCAGCATTTT. It yields the protein CASAAGTGRSAQHF.

The table lists this clonotype with a few counts. J is TRBJ2-7 and V is TRBV28; the match to TRBD2 covers 12 bases. Trimming removed 8 bases from V and 6 bases from J; junction bases left unmatched: 5. There are 13 residues in the CDR3. In germline, CDR1 is MDHEN, CDR2 SYDVKM. CDR3 sequence (DNA): TGTGCCAGCGGGACTAGCGGGCAGGGCGAGCAGTACTTC. This encodes CASGTSGQGEQYF.

J is TRBJ1-1 and V is TRBV4-2; TRBD1 matches at 7 bases. Germline values: CDR1 LGHNA, CDR2 YNFKEQ. The J segment lost 6 bases and the V segment lost 1 base, leaving 2 bases of the junction unmatched. CDR3 size: 13 residues. Here the CDR3 reads CASSQGGTAEAFF. In nucleotides, the CDR3 is TGTGCCAGCAGCCAAGGTGGGACAGCTGAAGCTTTCTTT.

A remark on this clonotype: A much larger clone differs from this one at a single base, so this may be a read error. The rearrangement uses TRBV20-1 and TRBJ2-5; 8 bases match TRBD1. The DNA end favors TRBJ2-7, so the J call may be wrong. Germline V gene data show CDR1 as DFQATT and CDR2 as SNEGSKA (reference sequence). The CDR3 sequence is 13 residues long. The CDR3 DNA reads TGCAGTGCTTACGTTACAGGGGGGTACGAGCAGTACTTC. Amino acid sequence: CSAYVTGGYEQYF.

To note about this clonotype: One end of the junction fails to match germline, which may point to a read error. This chain connects TRBV9 to TRBJ2-1, with 9 bases lining up with TRBD2. Looked up from germline, CDR1 is SGDLS and CDR2 is YYNGEE. CDR3 length equals 15 residues. Here the CDR3 reads CASGVRSGGIDEQFF. The CDR3 coding sequence is TGTGCCAGCGGCGTACGTAGCGGGGGTATCGATGAGCAGTTCTTC.

The CDR3 protein is CASRPQGTTYEQYF. In nucleotides, the CDR3 is TGTGCCAGCAGGCCCCAGGGGACCACCTACGAGCAGTACTTC. The rearrangement joins TRBV6-2 or TRBV6-3 to TRBJ2-7, with a tentative D call TRBD1 (6 bases). CDR1 and CDR2 (germline): MNHEY, SVGEGT. Trimming took 6 bases from V and 2 from J, leaving 14 bases between them. CDR3 length: 14 residues.

The chain joins TRBV11-2 to TRBJ2-3, with unresolved D. Trimming pared 1 base from V and 1 base from J, leaving 9 bases between. CDR3 length: 15 amino acids. Germline V gene sequence: CDR1 SGHAT, CDR2 FQNNGV. CDR3 sequence reads: CASSLGMSGTDTQYF. CDR3 bases: TGTGCCAGCAGCTTAGGGATGAGTGGCACAGATACGCAGTATTTT. The variable domain in full, with the rest retrieved from reference TRBV11-2 and TRBJ2-3, is EAGVAQSPRYKIIEKRQSVAFWCNPISGHATLYWYQQILGQGPKLLIQFQNNGVVDDSQLPKDRFSAERLKGVDSTLKIQPAKLEDSAVYLCASSLGMSGTDTQYFGPGTRLTVL.

The chain uses TRBV6-1 and TRBJ2-6; TRBD2 might be the D (7 bases). CDR3 length: 16 amino acids. Germline V gives CDR1 MNHNS, CDR2 SASEGT. The CDR3 nucleotides are TGTGCTGAAGGGGGAGGGGCAGGCTCTGGGGCCAACGTCCTGACTTTC. Amino acids: CAEGGGAGSGANVLTF.

The rearrangement uses TRBV12-3 or TRBV12-4 and TRBJ2-1; 10 bases align to TRBD1. The CDR3 spans 16 residues. Trimming took 5 bases from V and 3 from J; bases not matched to a gene: 7. The CDR3 reads CASSRSGTGVYNEQFF. The CDR3 DNA sequence: TGTGCCAGCAGTCGATCCGGGACAGGGGTCTACAATGAGCAGTTCTTC.

This chain connects TRBV12-3 or TRBV12-4 to TRBJ1-4; 7 positions agree with TRBD1. Trimming cost V 6 bases and J 7 bases; bases outside gene matches: 8. CDR3 size: 14 residues. CDR3 bases: TGTGCCAGCAGACTGGACAGGATAGGTGAAAAACTGTTTTTT. Translation: CASRLDRIGEKLFF.

The chain links TRBV6-5 to TRBJ1-2; D may be TRBD1 (6 bases). Germline V gene sequence: CDR1 MNHEY, CDR2 SVGAGI. V shed 2 bases and J shed 6 bases, with 10 bases lying between them. The CDR3 consists of 13 residues. The CDR3 DNA follows: TGTGCCAGCAGTTACGAGGGGGAGAATGGCTACACCTTC. As protein: CASSYEGENGYTF.

The chain uses TRBV20-1 and TRBJ2-5; 14 bases align to TRBD2. There are 16 residues in the CDR3. Germline CDR1 is DFQATT and CDR2 is SNEGSKA (reference sequence). V shed 5 bases and J 6 bases; nucleotides not matched to a gene: 11. The CDR3 loop is CSAVSGTSGSGKTQYF. The DNA of the CDR3 is TGCAGTGCTGTTTCCGGGACTAGCGGGAGTGGTAAGACCCAGTACTTC.

V usage is TRBV7-2 and J usage is TRBJ2-3; 13 bases match TRBD2. This CDR3 is built from 15 residues. Germline CDR1 is SGHTA and CDR2 is FQGNSA. V trimming: 5 bases; J trimming: 7 bases; junction bases outside the gene matches: 6. CDR3 region: CASSQGLAGANTQYF. For the CDR3, the DNA is TGTGCCAGCAGCCAAGGACTAGCGGGAGCAAATACGCAGTATTTT.

The chain carries TRBV6-6 and TRBJ2-3; the D is unclear. Trimming stripped 2 bases from V and 0 bases from J, with 9 bases between. Germline V gene data show CDR1 as MNHNY and CDR2 as SVGAGI (reference sequence). The CDR3 runs to 15 residues. The CDR3 here is CASSYGQSSTDTQYF. The CDR3 DNA follows: TGTGCCAGCAGTTACGGGCAATCTAGCACAGATACGCAGTATTTT.

This clonotype appeared a few times. The rearrangement uses TRBV9 and TRBJ1-2; 10 bases align to TRBD1. Germline trimming cut 3 bases from V and 4 bases from J; bases unmatched to any gene: 3. This CDR3 region has 14 residues. Per the germline V gene, CDR1 is SGDLS and CDR2 is YYNGEE. This CDR3 reads CASSAWDRGYGYTF. CDR3 DNA sequence: TGTGCCAGCAGCGCCTGGGACAGGGGCTATGGCTACACCTTC.

The chain employs TRBV6-5 and TRBJ2-3; 7 nucleotides line up with TRBD2. The CDR3 is made up of 14 amino acids. The germline CDR1 and CDR2 sequences are MNHEY and SVGAGI. Trimming at V came to 6 bases and at J to 5 bases, leaving 8 bases not matched to a gene. The CDR3 coding sequence is TGTGCCAGCAGCCCGGGGGGTCCGAGAGATACGCAGTATTTT. Its translation is CASSPGGPRDTQYF.

This clonotype has just a few counts. CDR3 residues: CASSLSTGKYGYTF. DNA for the CDR3: TGCGCCAGCAGCTTGTCCACAGGGAAGTATGGCTACACCTTC. V and J are TRBV5-1 and TRBJ1-2, with a weak D call TRBD1 (6 bases). Germline lookup yields CDR1 SGHRS and CDR2 YFSETQ. V lost 1 base and J 5 bases, leaving 12 bases between the germline ends. The CDR3 runs to 14 residues. Full variable domain (rest looked up from reference TRBV5-1 and TRBJ1-2): KAGVTQTPRYLIKTRGQQVTLSCSPISGHRSVSWYQQTPGQGLQFLFEYFSETQRNKGNFPGRFSGRQFSNSRSEMNVSTLELGDSALYLCASSLSTGKYGYTFGSGTRLTVV.